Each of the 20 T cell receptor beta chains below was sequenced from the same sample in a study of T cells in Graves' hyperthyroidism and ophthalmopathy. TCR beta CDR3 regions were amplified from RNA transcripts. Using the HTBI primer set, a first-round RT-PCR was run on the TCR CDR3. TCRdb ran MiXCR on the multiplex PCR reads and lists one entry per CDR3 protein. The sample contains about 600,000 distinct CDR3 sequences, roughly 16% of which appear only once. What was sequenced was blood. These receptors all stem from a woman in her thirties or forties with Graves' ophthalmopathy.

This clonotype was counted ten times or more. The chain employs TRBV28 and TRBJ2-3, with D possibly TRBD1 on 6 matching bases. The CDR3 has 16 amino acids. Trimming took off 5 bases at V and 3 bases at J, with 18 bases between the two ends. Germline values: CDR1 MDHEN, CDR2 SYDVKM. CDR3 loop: CASSQGGARRTDTQYF. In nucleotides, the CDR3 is TGTGCCAGCAGTCAAGGGGGAGCTCGCAGGACAGATACGCAGTATTTT.

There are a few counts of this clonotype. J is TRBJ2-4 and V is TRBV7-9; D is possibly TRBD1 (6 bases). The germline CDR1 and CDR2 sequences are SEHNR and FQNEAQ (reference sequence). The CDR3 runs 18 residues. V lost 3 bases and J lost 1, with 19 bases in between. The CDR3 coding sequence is TGTGCCAGCAGCTTTAGTCCGGACAGTGTGGGGGCCAAAAACATTCAGTACTTC. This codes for CASSFSPDSVGAKNIQYF.

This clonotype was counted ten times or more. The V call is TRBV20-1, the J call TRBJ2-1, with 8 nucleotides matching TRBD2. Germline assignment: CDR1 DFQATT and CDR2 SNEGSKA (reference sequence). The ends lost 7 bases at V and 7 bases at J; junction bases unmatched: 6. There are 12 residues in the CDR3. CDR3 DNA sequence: TGCAGTGTGGGACTAGGGGTTAATGAGCAGTTCTTC. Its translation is CSVGLGVNEQFF.

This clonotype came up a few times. DNA for the CDR3: TGCAGTGCCTCGGACCCCTTTGAGAAAGGGCCCCAGCATTTT. Encoded protein: CSASDPFEKGPQHF. The chain uses TRBV20-1 and TRBJ1-5; D not certain. CDR1 is DFQATT, CDR2 SNEGSKA, per germline (reference sequence). V was cut by 6 bases and J by 9 bases, with 21 bases left in between. The CDR3 contains 14 residues.

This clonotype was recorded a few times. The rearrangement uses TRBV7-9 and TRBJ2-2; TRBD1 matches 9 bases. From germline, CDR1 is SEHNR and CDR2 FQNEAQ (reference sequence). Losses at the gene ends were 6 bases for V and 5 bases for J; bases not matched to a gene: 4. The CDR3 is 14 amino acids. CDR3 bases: TGTGCCAGCAGGTCCGGGACAGGGACCGGGGAGCTGTTTTTT. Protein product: CASRSGTGTGELFF.

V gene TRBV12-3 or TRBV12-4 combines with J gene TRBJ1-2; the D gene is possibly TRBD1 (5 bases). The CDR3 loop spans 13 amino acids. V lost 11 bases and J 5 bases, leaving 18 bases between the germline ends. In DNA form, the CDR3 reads TGTGCCGTCGGGGACGGCAGGCTGTATGGCTACACCTTC. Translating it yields CAVGDGRLYGYTF.

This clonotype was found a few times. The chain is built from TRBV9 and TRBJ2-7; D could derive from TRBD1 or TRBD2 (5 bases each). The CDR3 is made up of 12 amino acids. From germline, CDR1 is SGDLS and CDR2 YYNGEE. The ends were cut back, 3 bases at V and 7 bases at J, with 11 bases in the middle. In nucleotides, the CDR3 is TGTGCCAGCAGCGCAGGAGAGGGGGAGCAGTACTTC. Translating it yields CASSAGEGEQYF.

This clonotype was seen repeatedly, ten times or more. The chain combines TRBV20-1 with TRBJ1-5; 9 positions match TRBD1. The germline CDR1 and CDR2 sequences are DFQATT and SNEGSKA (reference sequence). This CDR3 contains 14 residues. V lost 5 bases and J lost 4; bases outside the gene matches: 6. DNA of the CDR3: TGCAGTGCTTTGACGGGACAGGGTAATCAGCCCCAGCATTTT. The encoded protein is CSALTGQGNQPQHF.

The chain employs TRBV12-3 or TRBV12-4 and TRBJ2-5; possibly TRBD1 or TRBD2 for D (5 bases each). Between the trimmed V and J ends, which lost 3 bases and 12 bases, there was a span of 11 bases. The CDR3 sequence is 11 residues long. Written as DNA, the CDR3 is TGTGCCAGCAGTTTGCGAGGGGTTAAGTACTTC. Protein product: CASSLRGVKYF.

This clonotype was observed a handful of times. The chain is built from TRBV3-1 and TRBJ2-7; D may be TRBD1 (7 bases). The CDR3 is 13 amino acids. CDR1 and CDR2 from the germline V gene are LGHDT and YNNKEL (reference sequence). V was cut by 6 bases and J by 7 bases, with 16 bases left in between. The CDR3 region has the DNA TGTGCCAGCAGGCGACAGGGAAGCGGGGAGCAGTACTTC. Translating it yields CASRRQGSGEQYF.

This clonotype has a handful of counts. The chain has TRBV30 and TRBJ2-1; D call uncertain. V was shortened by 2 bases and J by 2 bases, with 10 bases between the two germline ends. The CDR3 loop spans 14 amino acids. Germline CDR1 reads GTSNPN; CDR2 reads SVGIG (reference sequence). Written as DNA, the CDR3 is TGTGCCTGGAGTCGGAGTGAGGCCTACAATGAGCAGTTCTTC. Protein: CAWSRSEAYNEQFF.

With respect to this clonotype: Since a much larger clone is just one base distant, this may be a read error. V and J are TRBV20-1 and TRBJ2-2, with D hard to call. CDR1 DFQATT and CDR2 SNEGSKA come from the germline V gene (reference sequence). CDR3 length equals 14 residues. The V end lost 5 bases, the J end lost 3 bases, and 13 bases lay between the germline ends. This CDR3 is CSAGAHGHTGELFF. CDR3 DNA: TGCAGTGCTGGTGCTCACGGACACACCGGGGAGCTGTTTTTT.

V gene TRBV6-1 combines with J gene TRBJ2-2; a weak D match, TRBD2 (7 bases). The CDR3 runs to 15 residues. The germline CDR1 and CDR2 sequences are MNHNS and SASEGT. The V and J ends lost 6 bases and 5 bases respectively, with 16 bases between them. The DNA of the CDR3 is TGTGCCAGCAGCCCTCGCGAGGGGGGGACCGGGGAGCTGTTTTTT. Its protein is CASSPREGGTGELFF.

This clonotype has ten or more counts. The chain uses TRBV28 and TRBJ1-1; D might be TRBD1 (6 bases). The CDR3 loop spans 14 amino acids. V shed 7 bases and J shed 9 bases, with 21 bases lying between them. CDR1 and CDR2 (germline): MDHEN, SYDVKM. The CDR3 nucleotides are TGTGCCAGCACCTTAGGGGGAGGGCACAACCAAGCTTTCTTT. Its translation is CASTLGGGHNQAFF.

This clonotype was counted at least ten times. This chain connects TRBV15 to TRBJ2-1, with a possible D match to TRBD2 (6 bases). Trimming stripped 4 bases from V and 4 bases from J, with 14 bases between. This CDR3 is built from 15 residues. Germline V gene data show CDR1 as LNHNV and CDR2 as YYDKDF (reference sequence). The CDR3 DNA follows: TGTGCCACCAGCACTGGCGGAAGCGGGTACAATGAGCAGTTCTTC. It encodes CATSTGGSGYNEQFF.

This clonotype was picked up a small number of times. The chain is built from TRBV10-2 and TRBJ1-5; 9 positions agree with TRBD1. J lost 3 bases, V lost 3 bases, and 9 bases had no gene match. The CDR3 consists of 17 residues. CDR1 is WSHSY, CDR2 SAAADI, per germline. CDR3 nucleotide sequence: TGCGCCAGCAGTGATCCTTTAAGGGACAGGGACAATCAGCCCCAGCATTTT. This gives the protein CASSDPLRDRDNQPQHF.

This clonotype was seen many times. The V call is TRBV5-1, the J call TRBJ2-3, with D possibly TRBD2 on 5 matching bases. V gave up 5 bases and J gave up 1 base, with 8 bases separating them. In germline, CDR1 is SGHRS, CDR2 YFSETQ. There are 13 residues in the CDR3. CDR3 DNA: TGCGCCAGCAGGGGAGAGGGCACAGATACGCAGTATTTT. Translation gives CASRGEGTDTQYF.

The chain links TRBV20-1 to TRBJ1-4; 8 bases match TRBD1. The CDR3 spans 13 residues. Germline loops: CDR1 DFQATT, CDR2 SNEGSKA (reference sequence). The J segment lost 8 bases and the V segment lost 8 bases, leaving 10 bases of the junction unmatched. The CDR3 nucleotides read TGCAGTACACTCAACAGGGGGAGGGAAAAACTGTTTTTT. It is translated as CSTLNRGREKLFF.

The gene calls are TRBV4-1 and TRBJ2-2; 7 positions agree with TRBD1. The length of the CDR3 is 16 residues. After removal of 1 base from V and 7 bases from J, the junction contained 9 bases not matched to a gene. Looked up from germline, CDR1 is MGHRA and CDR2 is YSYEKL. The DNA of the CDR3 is TGCGCCAGCAGCCAAGGACAGGGACGCCTTGGCGGGGAGCTGTTTTTT. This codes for CASSQGQGRLGGELFF.

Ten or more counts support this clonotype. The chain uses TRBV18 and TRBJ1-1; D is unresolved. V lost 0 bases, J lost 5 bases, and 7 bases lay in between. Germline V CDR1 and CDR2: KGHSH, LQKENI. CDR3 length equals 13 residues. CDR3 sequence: CASSPPPRTEAFF. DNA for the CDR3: TGTGCCAGCTCACCACCGCCCCGGACTGAAGCTTTCTTT.